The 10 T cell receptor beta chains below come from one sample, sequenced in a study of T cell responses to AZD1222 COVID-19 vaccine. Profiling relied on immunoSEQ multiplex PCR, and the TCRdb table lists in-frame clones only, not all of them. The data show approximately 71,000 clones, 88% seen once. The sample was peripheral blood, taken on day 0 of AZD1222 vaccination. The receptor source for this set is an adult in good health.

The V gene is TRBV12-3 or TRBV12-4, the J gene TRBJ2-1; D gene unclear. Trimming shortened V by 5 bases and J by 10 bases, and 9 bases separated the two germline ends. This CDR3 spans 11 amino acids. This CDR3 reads CASSPLREQFF. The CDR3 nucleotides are TGTGCCAGCAGTCCTCTTAGGGAGCAGTTCTTC.

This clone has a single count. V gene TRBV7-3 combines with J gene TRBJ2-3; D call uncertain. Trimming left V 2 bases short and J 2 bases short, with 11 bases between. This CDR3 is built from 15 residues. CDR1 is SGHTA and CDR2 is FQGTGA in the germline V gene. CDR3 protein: CASSLSYSTTDTQYF. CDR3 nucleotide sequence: TGTGCCAGCAGCTTATCCTACTCAACCACAGATACGCAGTATTTT.

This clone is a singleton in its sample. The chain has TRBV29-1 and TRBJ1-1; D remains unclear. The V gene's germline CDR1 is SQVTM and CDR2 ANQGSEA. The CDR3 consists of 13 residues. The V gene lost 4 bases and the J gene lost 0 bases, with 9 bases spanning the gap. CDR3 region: CSVGGQLNTEAFF. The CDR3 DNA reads TGCAGCGTTGGTGGGCAATTGAACACTGAAGCTTTCTTT.

CDR3 nucleotides: TGTGCCAGCAGCAACGGACAGGTGCGGAACACTGAAGCTTTCTTT. Residues: CASSNGQVRNTEAFF. The rearrangement joins TRBV5-4 to TRBJ1-1, with TRBD1 identical over 7 bases. The CDR3 runs to 15 residues. The junction had 7 bases not matched to a gene; V was cut back by 4 bases and J by 1 base. The germline V gene has CDR1 SGHNT and CDR2 YYREEE (reference sequence).

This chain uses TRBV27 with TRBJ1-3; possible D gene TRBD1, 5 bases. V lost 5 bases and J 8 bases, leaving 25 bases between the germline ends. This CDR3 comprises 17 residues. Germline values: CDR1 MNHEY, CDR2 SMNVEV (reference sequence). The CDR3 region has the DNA TGTGCCAGCAGTCCGCTCCTGACAGACCGCCGTGGGGACACCATATATTTT. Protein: CASSPLLTDRRGDTIYF.

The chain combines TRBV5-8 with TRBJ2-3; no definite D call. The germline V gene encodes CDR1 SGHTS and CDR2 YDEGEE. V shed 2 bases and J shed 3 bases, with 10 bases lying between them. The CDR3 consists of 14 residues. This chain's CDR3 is CASSFKRSTDTQYF. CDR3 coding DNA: TGTGCCAGCAGCTTCAAAAGGTCGACAGATACGCAGTATTTT.

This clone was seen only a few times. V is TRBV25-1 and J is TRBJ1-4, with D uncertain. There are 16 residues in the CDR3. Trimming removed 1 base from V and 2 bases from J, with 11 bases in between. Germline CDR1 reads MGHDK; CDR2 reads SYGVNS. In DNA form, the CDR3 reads TGTGCCAGCAGTGAATCAGAGGGAACTACTAATGAAAAACTGTTTTTT. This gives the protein CASSESEGTTNEKLFF.

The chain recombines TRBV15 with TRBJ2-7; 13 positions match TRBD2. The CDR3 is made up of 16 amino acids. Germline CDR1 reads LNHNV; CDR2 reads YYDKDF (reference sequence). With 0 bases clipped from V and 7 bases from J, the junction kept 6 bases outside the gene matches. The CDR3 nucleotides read TGTGCCACCAGCAGAGAAGGACTAGCGGGAGTGAGGGAGCAGTACTTC. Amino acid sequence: CATSREGLAGVREQYF.

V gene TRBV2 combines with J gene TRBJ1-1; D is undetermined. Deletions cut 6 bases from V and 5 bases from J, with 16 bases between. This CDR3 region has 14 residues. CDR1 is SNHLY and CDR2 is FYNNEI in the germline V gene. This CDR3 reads CASSPAKGLTEAFF. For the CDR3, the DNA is TGTGCCAGCAGCCCCGCCAAGGGTTTAACTGAAGCTTTCTTT.

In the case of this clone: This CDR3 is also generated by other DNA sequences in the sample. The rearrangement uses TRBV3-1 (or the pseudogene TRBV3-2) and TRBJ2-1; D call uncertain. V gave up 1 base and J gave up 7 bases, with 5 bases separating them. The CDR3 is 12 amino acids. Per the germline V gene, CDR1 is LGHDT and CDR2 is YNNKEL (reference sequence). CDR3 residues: CASSQVLNEQFF. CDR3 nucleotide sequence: TGTGCCAGCAGCCAAGTCCTAAATGAGCAGTTCTTC.